Detailed here is one T cell receptor beta chain. The sample is drawn from a study of blood T cell repertoires in COVID-19. Turning to the study itself: T cells, B-cell-depleted T cells, or PBMCs supplied cDNA or gDNA.

V dropped 2 bases and J dropped 3 bases, with 7 bases sitting between them. CDR1 is GTSNPN, CDR2 SVGIG, per germline (reference sequence). CDR3 size: 13 residues. Generated by immunoSEQ multiplex PCR, the TCRdb table keeps only in-frame clones and is missing some. The data show 110,000 to 150,000 clones, about 80% seen once. Specimen: peripheral blood. This chain uses TRBV30 with TRBJ2-2; the D gene is possibly TRBD2 (5 bases). The clonotype comes from a human donor in a cohort sampled during active COVID-19. The CDR3 DNA follows: TGTGCCTGGAGTCTGGACTACACCGGGGAGCTGTTTTTT. This sequence encodes CAWSLDYTGELFF.